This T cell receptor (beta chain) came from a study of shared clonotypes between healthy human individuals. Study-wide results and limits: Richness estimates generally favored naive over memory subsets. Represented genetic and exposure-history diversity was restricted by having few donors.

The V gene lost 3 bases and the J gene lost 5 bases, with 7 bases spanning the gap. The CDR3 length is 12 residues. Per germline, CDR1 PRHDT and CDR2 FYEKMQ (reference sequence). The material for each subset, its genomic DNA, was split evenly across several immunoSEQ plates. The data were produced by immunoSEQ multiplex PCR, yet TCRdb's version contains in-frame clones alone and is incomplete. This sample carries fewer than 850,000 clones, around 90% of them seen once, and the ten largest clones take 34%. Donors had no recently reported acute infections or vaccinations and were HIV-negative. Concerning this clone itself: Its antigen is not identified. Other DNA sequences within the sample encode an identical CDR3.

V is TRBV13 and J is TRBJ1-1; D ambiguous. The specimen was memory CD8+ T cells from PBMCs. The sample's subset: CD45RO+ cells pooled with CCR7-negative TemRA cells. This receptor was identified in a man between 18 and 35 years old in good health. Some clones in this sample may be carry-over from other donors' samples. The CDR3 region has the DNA TGTGCCAGCAGCTTCAGCGGGACTGAAGCTTTCTTT. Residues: CASSFSGTEAFF.